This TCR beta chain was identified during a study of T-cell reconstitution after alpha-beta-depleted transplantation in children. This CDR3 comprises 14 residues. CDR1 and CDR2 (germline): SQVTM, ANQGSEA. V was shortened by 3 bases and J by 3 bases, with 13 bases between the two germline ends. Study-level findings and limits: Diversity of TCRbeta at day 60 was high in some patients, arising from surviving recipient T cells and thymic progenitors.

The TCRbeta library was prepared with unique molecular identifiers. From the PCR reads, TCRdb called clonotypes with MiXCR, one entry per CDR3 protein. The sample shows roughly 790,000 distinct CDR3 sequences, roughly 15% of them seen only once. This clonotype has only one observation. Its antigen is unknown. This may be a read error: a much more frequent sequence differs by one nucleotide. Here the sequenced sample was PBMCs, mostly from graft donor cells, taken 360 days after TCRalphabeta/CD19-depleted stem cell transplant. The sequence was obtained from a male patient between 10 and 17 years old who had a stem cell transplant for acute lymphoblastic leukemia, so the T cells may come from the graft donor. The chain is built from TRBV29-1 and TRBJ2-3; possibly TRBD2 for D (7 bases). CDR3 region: CSVEAGARTDTQYF. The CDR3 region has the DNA TGCAGCGTTGAGGCGGGGGCTAGAACAGATACGCAGTATTTT.